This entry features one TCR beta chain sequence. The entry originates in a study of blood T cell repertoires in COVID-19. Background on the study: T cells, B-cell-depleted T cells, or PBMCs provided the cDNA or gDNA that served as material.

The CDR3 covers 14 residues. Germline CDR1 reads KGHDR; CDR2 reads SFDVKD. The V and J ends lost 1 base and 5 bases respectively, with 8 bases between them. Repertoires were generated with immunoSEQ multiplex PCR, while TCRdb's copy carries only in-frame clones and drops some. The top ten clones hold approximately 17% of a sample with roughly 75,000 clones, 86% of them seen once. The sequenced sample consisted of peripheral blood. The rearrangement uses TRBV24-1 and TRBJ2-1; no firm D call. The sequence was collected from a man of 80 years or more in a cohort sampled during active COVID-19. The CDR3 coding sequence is TGTGCCACCAGTGATTTCAGGTTGGACAATGAGCAGTTCTTC. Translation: CATSDFRLDNEQFF.